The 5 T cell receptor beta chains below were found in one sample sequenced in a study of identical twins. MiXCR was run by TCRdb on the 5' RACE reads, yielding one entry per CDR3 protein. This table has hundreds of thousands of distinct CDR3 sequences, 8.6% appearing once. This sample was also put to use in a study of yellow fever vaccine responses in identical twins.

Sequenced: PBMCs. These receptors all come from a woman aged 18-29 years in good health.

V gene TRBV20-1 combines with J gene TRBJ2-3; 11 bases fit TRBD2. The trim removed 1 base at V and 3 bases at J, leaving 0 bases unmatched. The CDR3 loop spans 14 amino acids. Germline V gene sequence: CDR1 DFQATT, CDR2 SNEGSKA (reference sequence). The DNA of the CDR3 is TGCAGTGCTAGAGCTAGCGGGGGGACAGATACGCAGTATTTT. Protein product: CSARASGGTDTQYF.

In DNA form, the CDR3 reads TGCAGTGCTAGAGAAGGACAGGGAACCTACGAGCAGTACTTC. Translating gives CSAREGQGTYEQYF. The chain couples TRBV20-1 to TRBJ2-7; TRBD1 agrees at 8 bases. With 0 bases clipped from V and 2 bases from J, the junction kept 3 bases outside the gene matches. The CDR3 sequence is 14 residues long. The germline V gene encodes CDR1 DFQATT and CDR2 SNEGSKA (reference sequence).

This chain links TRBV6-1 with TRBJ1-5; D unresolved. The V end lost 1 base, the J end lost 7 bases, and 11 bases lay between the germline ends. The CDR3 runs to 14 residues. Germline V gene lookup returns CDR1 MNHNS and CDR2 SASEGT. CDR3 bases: TGTGCCAGCAGTGAAGTCATGGGGAAACAGCCCCAGCATTTT. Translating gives CASSEVMGKQPQHF.

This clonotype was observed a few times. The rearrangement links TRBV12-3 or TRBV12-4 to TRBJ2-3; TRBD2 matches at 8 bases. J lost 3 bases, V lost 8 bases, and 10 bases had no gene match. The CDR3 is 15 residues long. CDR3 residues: CASSRGVAGTDTQYF. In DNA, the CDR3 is TGTGCCAGCTCCCGTGGAGTAGCGGGAACAGATACGCAGTATTTT.

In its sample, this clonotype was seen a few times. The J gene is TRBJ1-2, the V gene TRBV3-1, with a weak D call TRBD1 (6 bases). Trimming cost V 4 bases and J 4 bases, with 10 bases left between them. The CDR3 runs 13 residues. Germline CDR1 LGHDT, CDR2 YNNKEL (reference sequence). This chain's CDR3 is CASSPGQFYGYTF. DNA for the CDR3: TGTGCCAGCAGCCCCGGACAGTTCTATGGCTACACCTTC.